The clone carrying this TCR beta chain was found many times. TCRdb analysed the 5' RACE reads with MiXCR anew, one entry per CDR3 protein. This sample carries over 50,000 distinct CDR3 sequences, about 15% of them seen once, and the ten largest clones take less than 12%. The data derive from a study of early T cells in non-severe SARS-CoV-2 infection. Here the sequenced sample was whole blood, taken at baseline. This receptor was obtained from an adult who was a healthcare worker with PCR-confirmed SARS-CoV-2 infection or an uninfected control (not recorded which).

CDR3 amino acids: CASSLERPQETQYF. DNA for the CDR3: TGCGCCAGCAGCTTGGAAAGGCCGCAAGAGACCCAGTACTTC. The chain uses TRBV5-1 and TRBJ2-5; D call uncertain. Trimming pared 0 bases from V and 2 bases from J, leaving 8 bases between. This CDR3 is 14 amino acids long. Germline V gives CDR1 SGHRS, CDR2 YFSETQ.